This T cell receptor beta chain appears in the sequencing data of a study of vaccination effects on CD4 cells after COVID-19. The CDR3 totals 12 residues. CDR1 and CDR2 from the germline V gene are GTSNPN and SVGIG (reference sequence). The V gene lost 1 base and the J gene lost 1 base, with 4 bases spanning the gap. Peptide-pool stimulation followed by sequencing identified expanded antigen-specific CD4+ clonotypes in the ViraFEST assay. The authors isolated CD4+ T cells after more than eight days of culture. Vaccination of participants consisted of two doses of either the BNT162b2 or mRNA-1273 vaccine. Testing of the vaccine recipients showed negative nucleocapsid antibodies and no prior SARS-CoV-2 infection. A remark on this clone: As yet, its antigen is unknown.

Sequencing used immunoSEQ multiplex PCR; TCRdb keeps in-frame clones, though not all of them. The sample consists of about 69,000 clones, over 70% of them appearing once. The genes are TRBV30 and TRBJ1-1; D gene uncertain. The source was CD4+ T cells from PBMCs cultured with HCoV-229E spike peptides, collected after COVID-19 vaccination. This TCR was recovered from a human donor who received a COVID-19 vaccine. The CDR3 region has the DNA TGTGCCTGGAGTGGCGGGAACACTGAAGCTTTCTTT. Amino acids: CAWSGGNTEAFF.